The 26 T cell receptor beta chains presented below share a single source sample, sequenced in a study of blood T cell repertoires in COVID-19. Produced via immunoSEQ multiplex PCR; TCRdb's table is partial and in-frame only. The sample lists 400,000 or so clones, 75% to 90% occurring once. Sequenced material: peripheral blood. These receptors all come from a woman in her forties with COVID-19, enrolled during active disease.

J is TRBJ1-4 and V is TRBV29-1; TRBD1 agrees at 8 bases. The CDR3 has 11 residues. The V and J ends lost 7 bases and 11 bases, in that order; junction bases with no gene match: 6. CDR1 and CDR2 (germline): SQVTM, ANQGSEA. CDR3 protein: CSAERTGKLFF. As DNA, the CDR3 is TGCAGCGCCGAGAGGACAGGGAAACTGTTTTTT.

With regard to this clone: The sample contains more than one DNA sequence encoding this CDR3. The rearrangement links TRBV5-1 to TRBJ2-1; 12 bases are shared with TRBD2. CDR1 and CDR2 (germline): SGHRS, YFSETQ. The CDR3 extends over 16 amino acids. J gave up 0 bases and V 3 bases, and 1 base lay outside the gene matches. The CDR3 sequence: CASSWGLAGSYNEQFF. Written as DNA, the CDR3 is TGCGCCAGCAGCTGGGGACTAGCGGGCTCCTACAATGAGCAGTTCTTC.

The chain couples TRBV6-2 or TRBV6-3 to TRBJ2-3, with D maybe TRBD2 (6 bases). The length of the CDR3 is 16 residues. V was cut by 3 bases and J by 5 bases, with 18 bases left in between. CDR1 and CDR2 (germline): MNHEY, SVGEGT. DNA of the CDR3: TGTGCCAGCAGTTATTGGCGGGACGTCTTAAGAGATACGCAGTATTTT. It specifies CASSYWRDVLRDTQYF.

The chain employs TRBV7-2 and TRBJ2-3; TRBD2 aligns across 13 bases. The V gene's germline CDR1 is SGHTA and CDR2 FQGNSA. The CDR3 loop spans 16 amino acids. After removal of 5 bases from V and 4 bases from J, the junction contained 6 bases not matched to a gene. CDR3: CASSPPGLAGSDTQYF. The CDR3, as DNA: TGTGCCAGCAGCCCTCCGGGACTAGCGGGGTCAGATACGCAGTATTTT.

V is TRBV3-1 (or the pseudogene TRBV3-2) and J is TRBJ2-1; D unresolved. The CDR3 extends over 15 amino acids. The germline V gene has CDR1 LGHDT and CDR2 YNNKEL (reference sequence). V was clipped by 3 bases and J by 0 bases, with 9 bases between them. The CDR3 DNA reads as TGTGCCAGCAGCCAGACCCGACTCTCCTACAATGAGCAGTTCTTC. Protein: CASSQTRLSYNEQFF.

The rearrangement joins TRBV12-5 to TRBJ2-2; D may be TRBD2 (5 bases). CDR1 LGHNT and CDR2 FRNRAP come from the germline V gene. The CDR3 covers 17 residues. V dropped 5 bases and J dropped 2 bases, with 18 bases sitting between them. The CDR3 reads CASGIGRGGPNTGELFF. The CDR3 DNA is TGTGCTAGTGGTATAGGACGCGGCGGGCCCAACACCGGGGAGCTGTTTTTT. The entire variable domain, with the rest obtained from reference TRBV12-5 and TRBJ2-2, is as follows: DARVTQTPRHKVTEMGQEVTMRCQPILGHNTVFWYRQTMMQGLELLAYFRNRAPLDDSGMPKDRFSAEMPDATLATLKIQPSEPRDSAVYFCASGIGRGGPNTGELFFGEGSRLTVL.

This rearrangement joins TRBV7-9 to TRBJ1-4, with 9 positions matching TRBD1. CDR1 is SEHNR and CDR2 is FQNEAQ in the germline V gene (reference sequence). Germline trimming cut 1 base from V and 6 bases from J; bases unmatched to any gene: 3. The CDR3 totals 15 residues. The CDR3 spells CASSLVGDRDEKLFF. The CDR3 bases are TGTGCCAGCAGCTTAGTCGGGGACAGGGATGAAAAACTGTTTTTT.

This clone has a single count. V and J are TRBV6-1 and TRBJ1-1, with D unresolved. From germline, CDR1 is MNHNS and CDR2 SASEGT. This CDR3 contains 13 residues. V lost 1 base to trimming and J lost 1 base, with 4 bases between them. Here the CDR3 DNA reads TGTGCCAGCAGTGAAGTTAAGAACACTGAAGCTTTCTTT. Encoded protein: CASSEVKNTEAFF.

The chain carries TRBV5-1 and TRBJ2-7; tentatively, D is TRBD2 (5 bases). V lost 0 bases and J 3 bases, leaving 13 bases between the germline ends. Germline assignment: CDR1 SGHRS and CDR2 YFSETQ. CDR3 length: 15 residues. CDR3 sequence reads: CASSLDSREYYEQYF. CDR3 sequence (DNA): TGCGCCAGCAGCTTGGATAGTCGGGAATACTACGAGCAGTACTTC.

The V and J genes are TRBV28 and TRBJ2-1, with 8 bases matching TRBD1. The CDR3 is made up of 15 amino acids. Germline V gene lookup returns CDR1 MDHEN and CDR2 SYDVKM. Trimming at V came to 4 bases and at J to 12 bases, leaving 14 bases not matched to a gene. CDR3 sequence reads: CASSSADRVRMGQFF. CDR3 sequence (DNA): TGTGCCAGCAGTTCGGCGGACAGGGTGAGAATGGGGCAGTTCTTC.

V is TRBV11-2 and J is TRBJ1-2; D is unresolved. This CDR3 is 17 amino acids long. Trimming removed 0 bases at V and 8 bases at J, with 22 bases between. The germline gives CDR1 SGHAT, CDR2 FQNNGV. CDR3 in DNA: TGTGCCAGCAGCTTAGAAGTTCCCCGGGTCTCGGCTCGGGGCTACACCTTC. Encoded protein: CASSLEVPRVSARGYTF.

J is TRBJ2-1 and V is TRBV20-1; D is uncertain. Trimming pared 6 bases from V and 10 bases from J, leaving 7 bases between. Germline values: CDR1 DFQATT, CDR2 SNEGSKA (reference sequence). The CDR3 has 9 amino acids. The CDR3, as DNA: TGCAGTGCCACTAAGGAGCAGTTCTTC. It encodes CSATKEQFF.

In its sample, this clone was seen a few times. J is TRBJ2-2 and V is TRBV9; TRBD2 agrees at 7 bases. Germline loops: CDR1 SGDLS, CDR2 YYNGEE. V lost 1 base to trimming and J lost 0 bases; unmatched junction nucleotides: 9. The CDR3 consists of 18 residues. CDR3: CASSVQASGIANTGELFF. CDR3 sequence (DNA): TGTGCCAGCAGCGTACAGGCCAGCGGGATCGCGAACACCGGGGAGCTGTTTTTT.

V is TRBV5-4 and J is TRBJ1-2, with TRBD1 matching over 9 bases. The germline V gene encodes CDR1 SGHNT and CDR2 YYREEE (reference sequence). This CDR3 contains 15 residues. The V and J ends lost 9 bases and 1 base, in that order; junction bases with no gene match: 10. The CDR3 bases are TGTGCCACCGGACAGGGGCAATATATTAACTATGGCTACACCTTC. Residues: CATGQGQYINYGYTF. Full variable domain (outside the CDR3, taken from reference TRBV5-4 and TRBJ1-2): ETGVTQSPTHLIKTRGQQVTLRCSSQSGHNTVSWYQQALGQGPQFIFQYYREEENGRGNFPPRFSGLQFPNYSSELNVNALELDDSALYLCATGQGQYINYGYTFGSGTRLTVV.

This clone has a handful of counts. The V call is TRBV14, the J call TRBJ2-7, with 11 positions matching TRBD1. V lost 3 bases and J lost 3; bases outside the gene matches: 7. Germline V gene lookup returns CDR1 SGHDN and CDR2 FVKESK. This CDR3 has 16 residues. The CDR3 reads CASSHYRDRGDYEQYF. CDR3 bases: TGTGCCAGCAGCCATTACCGGGACAGGGGGGACTACGAGCAGTACTTC.

As to this clone: Distinct nucleotide sequences in the sample also encode this CDR3. The V and J genes are TRBV9 and TRBJ1-1; 8 bases agree with TRBD1. Trimming took 4 bases from V and 0 from J; bases not matched to a gene: 5. The CDR3 totals 15 residues. The V gene's germline CDR1 is SGDLS and CDR2 YYNGEE. CDR3 in amino acids: CASSSGQGLNTEAFF. CDR3 DNA sequence: TGTGCCAGCAGCAGCGGACAGGGTCTGAACACTGAAGCTTTCTTT.

In this sample, this clone turned up once. The chain links TRBV27 to TRBJ1-1; D perhaps matches TRBD1 (5 bases). Per germline, CDR1 MNHEY and CDR2 SMNVEV (reference sequence). V lost 3 bases and J lost 0, with 17 bases in between. The CDR3 runs to 17 residues. CDR3 nucleotide sequence: TGTGCCAGCAGTTTGAATACAGGTCGGCCAATGAACACTGAAGCTTTCTTT. It is translated as CASSLNTGRPMNTEAFF.

The chain is built from TRBV7-9 and TRBJ2-1; tentatively, D is TRBD1 (5 bases). Germline V CDR1 and CDR2: SEHNR, FQNEAQ (reference sequence). This CDR3 is 14 amino acids long. The V end was cut by 1 base, the J end by 7 bases, with 11 bases between. Here the CDR3 reads CASSLETASNEQFF. The CDR3 DNA reads as TGTGCCAGCAGCTTAGAGACAGCGTCAAATGAGCAGTTCTTC.

CDR3 bases: TGCGCCAGCAGTGTGGCAGGGAGGACGGAGACCCAGTACTTC. As protein: CASSVAGRTETQYF. The chain links TRBV5-1 to TRBJ2-5, with D maybe TRBD2 (6 bases). Germline V CDR1 and CDR2: SGHRS, YFSETQ. This CDR3 is built from 14 residues. V lost 5 bases to trimming and J lost 5 bases, with 16 bases between them.

V usage is TRBV5-1 and J usage is TRBJ1-4; D is possibly TRBD1 (6 bases). CDR3 length: 13 amino acids. Trimming cost V 7 bases and J 5 bases, with 12 bases left between them. Germline V lookup: CDR1 SGHRS, CDR2 YFSETQ. The CDR3 bases are TGCGCCAGCGCGGGGGGCGAGAATGAAAAACTGTTTTTT. Protein product: CASAGGENEKLFF.

The rearrangement links TRBV5-6 to TRBJ2-7, with TRBD2 identical over 8 bases. The CDR3 has 15 amino acids. Germline CDR1 is SGHDT and CDR2 is YYEEEE. V trimming: 0 bases; J trimming: 6 bases; junction bases outside the gene matches: 8. The CDR3 reads CASSLGLGLEGEQYF. CDR3 sequence (DNA): TGTGCCAGCAGCTTGGGGCTGGGACTAGAGGGCGAGCAGTACTTC.

This sequence joins TRBV7-6 and TRBJ2-3, with D tentatively TRBD1 (6 bases). The CDR3 spans 16 residues. With 2 bases removed from V and 0 bases from J, the gap between germline ends came to 12 bases. Germline V gives CDR1 SGHVS, CDR2 FNYEAQ. CDR3 nucleotide sequence: TGTGCCAGCAGCTTACTACAGGGCTTTAGCACAGATACGCAGTATTTT. Translation gives CASSLLQGFSTDTQYF. Drawing the rest from reference TRBV7-6 and TRBJ2-3, the complete variable domain is GAGVSQSPRYKVTKRGQDVALRCDPISGHVSLYWYRQALGQGPEFLTYFNYEAQQDKSGLPNDRFSAERPEGSISTLTIQRTEQRDSAMYRCASSLLQGFSTDTQYFGPGTRLTVL.

The chain couples TRBV2 to TRBJ1-2; 8 bases fit TRBD1. Trimming at V came to 7 bases and at J to 4 bases, leaving 14 bases not matched to a gene. CDR1 and CDR2 from the germline V gene are SNHLY and FYNNEI. There are 16 residues in the CDR3. The CDR3 DNA is TGTGCCAGCAAAATGGCAGGAGGACAGGGTAGCTATGGCTACACCTTC. Encoded protein: CASKMAGGQGSYGYTF.

The chain couples TRBV7-9 to TRBJ2-3, with no clear D. CDR1 SEHNR and CDR2 FQNEAQ come from the germline V gene (reference sequence). Trimming left V 5 bases short and J 0 bases short, with 15 bases between. The CDR3 extends over 16 amino acids. CDR3 amino acids: CASSPQRRGSTDTQYF. CDR3 DNA sequence: TGTGCCAGCAGCCCGCAACGGAGAGGCAGCACAGATACGCAGTATTTT.

This clone was seen once. The chain joins TRBV7-3 to TRBJ1-2; possibly TRBD1 for D (5 bases). The V gene lost 5 bases and the J gene lost 4 bases, with 17 bases spanning the gap. This CDR3 has 15 residues. Germline V gene sequence: CDR1 SGHTA, CDR2 FQGTGA. The CDR3 spells CASSPGDWGTYGYTF. The CDR3, as DNA: TGTGCCAGCAGCCCGGGGGACTGGGGGACCTATGGCTACACCTTC.

This CDR3 reads CASSFAGQGFGNTIYF. CDR3 nucleotides: TGTGCCAGCAGTTTTGCGGGACAGGGCTTTGGAAACACCATATATTTT. The chain uses TRBV28 and TRBJ1-3; TRBD1 matches 9 bases. The germline V gene has CDR1 MDHEN and CDR2 SYDVKM. V was pared by 3 bases and J by 3 bases, with 6 bases of the junction left unmatched. The CDR3 has 16 residues.